This TCR beta chain was obtained from a study of blood T cell repertoires in COVID-19. Using immunoSEQ multiplex PCR, the repertoire was profiled, and TCRdb retains in-frame clones only, with some absent. Of approximately 290,000 clones listed, approximately 85% are singletons. With 4 bases removed from V and 11 bases from J, the gap between germline ends came to 11 bases. CDR3 length equals 11 residues. Germline lookup yields CDR1 SGHDN and CDR2 FVKESK. This chain links TRBV14 with TRBJ1-1, with D perhaps TRBD1 (6 bases). This sequence was found in a woman aged 25 to 39 who had recovered from COVID-19. Sequencing was performed on PBMCs or T cells enriched from blood (not recorded which). The CDR3 spells CASSRGQSAFF. CDR3 DNA: TGTGCCAGCAGCCGCGGACAGTCTGCTTTCTTT.